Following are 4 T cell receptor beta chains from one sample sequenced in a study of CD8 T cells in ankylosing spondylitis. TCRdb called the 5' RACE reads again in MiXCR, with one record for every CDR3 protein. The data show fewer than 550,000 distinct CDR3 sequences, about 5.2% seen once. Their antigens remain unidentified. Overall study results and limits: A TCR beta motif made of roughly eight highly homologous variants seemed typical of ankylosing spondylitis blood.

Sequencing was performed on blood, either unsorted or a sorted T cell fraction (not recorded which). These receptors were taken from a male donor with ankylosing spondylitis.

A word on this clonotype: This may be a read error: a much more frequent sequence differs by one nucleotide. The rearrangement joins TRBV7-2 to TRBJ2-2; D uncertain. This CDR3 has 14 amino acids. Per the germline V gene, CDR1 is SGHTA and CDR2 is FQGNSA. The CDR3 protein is CASTLLEAAGQLFF. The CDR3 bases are TGTGCCAGCACCTTGCTTGAGGCGGCCGGGCAGCTGTTTTTT. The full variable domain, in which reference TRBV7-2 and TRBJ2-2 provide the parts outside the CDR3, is GAGVSQSPSNKVTEKGKDVELRCDPISGHTALYWYRQSLGQGLEFLIYFQGNSAPDKSGLPSDRFSAERTGGSVSTLTIQRTQQEDSAVYLCASTLLEAAGQLFFGEGSRLTVL.

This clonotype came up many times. CDR3 coding DNA: TGTGCCAGCAGCCCCGCCGGGAGGTCCAGCTACTCCTACAATGAGCAGTTCTTC. This gives the protein CASSPAGRSSYSYNEQFF. V and J are TRBV4-2 and TRBJ2-1; 7 bases are shared with TRBD2. Germline V gives CDR1 LGHNA, CDR2 YNFKEQ. With 4 bases clipped from V and 0 bases from J, the junction kept 12 bases outside the gene matches. This CDR3 is 18 amino acids long.

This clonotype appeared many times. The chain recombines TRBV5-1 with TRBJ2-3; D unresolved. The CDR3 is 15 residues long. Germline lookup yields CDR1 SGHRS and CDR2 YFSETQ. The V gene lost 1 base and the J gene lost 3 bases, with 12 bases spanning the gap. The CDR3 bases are TGCGCCAGCAGCTTGTTGGCAGACGGTACAGATACGCAGTATTTT. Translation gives CASSLLADGTDTQYF.

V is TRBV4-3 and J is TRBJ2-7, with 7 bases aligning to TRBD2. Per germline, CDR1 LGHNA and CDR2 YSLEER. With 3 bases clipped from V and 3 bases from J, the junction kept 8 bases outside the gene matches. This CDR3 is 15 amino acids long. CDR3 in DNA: TGCGCCAGCAGCCAGAGCGGGACTCTCGACTACGAGCAGTACTTC. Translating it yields CASSQSGTLDYEQYF.